This entry lists 8 T cell receptor beta chains sequenced from one sample in a study of CD8 T cells in Susac syndrome. Roughly 0.45 to 1 ug RNA was reverse transcribed with random hexamers. TCRdb re-analysed the immunoSEQ multiplex PCR reads in MiXCR, keeping a single row per CDR3 protein. The data contain about 300,000 distinct CDR3 sequences, 85% of them singletons. The source material was CD8+ T cells from PBMCs. These receptor sequences come from a human donor with multiple sclerosis.

The chain is built from TRBV11-3 and TRBJ2-7, with 10 bases matching TRBD1. CDR1 SGHNT and CDR2 YENEEA come from the germline V gene. CDR3 length equals 11 residues. Trimming at V came to 7 bases and at J to 11 bases, leaving 5 bases not matched to a gene. The CDR3 loop reads CASITGTGEYF. The DNA for the CDR3 is TGTGCCAGCATTACTGGGACAGGGGAGTACTTC.

This chain links TRBV23-1 with TRBJ2-7, with D unclear. TRBV23-1 is known as an ORF, though its function is uncertain. Between the trimmed V and J ends, which lost 0 bases and 0 bases, there was a span of 24 bases. The CDR3 loop spans 20 amino acids. The CDR3 loop reads CASSQSVVRRVFRSSYEQYF. CDR3 DNA sequence: TGCGCCAGCAGTCAATCGGTCGTCAGGAGAGTCTTTCGAAGCTCCTACGAGCAGTACTTC.

This clonotype was counted only a few times. V usage is TRBV15 and J usage is TRBJ2-7; TRBD2 is a possible D gene (6 bases). In germline, CDR1 is LNHNV, CDR2 YYDKDF (reference sequence). The CDR3 covers 15 residues. V lost 0 bases and J lost 5, with 14 bases in between. The CDR3 DNA sequence: TGTGCCACCAGCAGAGATCGGACTACCCTTAACGAGCAGTACTTC. Its protein is CATSRDRTTLNEQYF.

In this sample, this clonotype turned up a few times. The chain carries TRBV7-9 and TRBJ2-1; D is possibly TRBD1 (6 bases). The CDR3 covers 15 residues. Trimming removed 5 bases from V and 7 bases from J, with 18 bases in between. Germline V gene lookup returns CDR1 SEHNR and CDR2 FQNEAQ (reference sequence). The CDR3, as DNA: TGTGCCAGCAGCAGACATTGGGACATGAGAAATGAGCAGTTCTTC. It is translated as CASSRHWDMRNEQFF.

This chain connects TRBV7-9 to TRBJ1-2; 7 nucleotides align to TRBD1. Germline V gives CDR1 SEHNR, CDR2 FQNEAQ (reference sequence). CDR3 length equals 15 residues. With 6 bases clipped from V and 5 bases from J, the junction kept 12 bases outside the gene matches. In DNA, the CDR3 is TGTGCCAGCAGTTCCACCGGGACAGAAGTATATGGCTACACCTTC. Protein: CASSSTGTEVYGYTF.

This sequence joins TRBV20-1 and TRBJ2-2, with D perhaps assigned TRBD1 or TRBD2 (5 bases each). Trimming removed 0 bases at V and 4 bases at J, with 15 bases between. The CDR3 consists of 16 residues. Looked up from germline, CDR1 is DFQATT and CDR2 is SNEGSKA (reference sequence). CDR3 bases: TGCAGTGCTAGAGATGTTCAGGGACCGCTCACCGGGGAGCTGTTTTTT. Its translation: CSARDVQGPLTGELFF.

J is TRBJ2-7 and V is TRBV7-8; no reliable D call. CDR3 length equals 14 residues. From germline, CDR1 is SGHVS and CDR2 FQNEAQ. Trimming shortened V by 4 bases and J by 3 bases, and 13 bases separated the two germline ends. The CDR3: CASSSPRWGYEQYF. The DNA of the CDR3 is TGTGCCAGCAGCTCGCCCCGGTGGGGCTACGAGCAGTACTTC. The variable domain in full, completed from reference TRBV7-8 and TRBJ2-7, reads GAGVSQSPRYKVAKRGQDVALRCDPISGHVSLFWYQQALGQGPEFLTYFQNEAQLDKSGLPSDRFFAERPEGSVSTLKIQRTQQEDSAVYLCASSSPRWGYEQYFGPGTRLTVT.

This clonotype was counted once. The V gene is TRBV28, the J gene TRBJ2-6, with D tentatively TRBD2 (5 bases). V was cut by 5 bases and J by 4 bases, with 15 bases left in between. Germline V gene data show CDR1 as MDHEN and CDR2 as SYDVKM. The CDR3 has 16 amino acids. The CDR3, as DNA: TGTGCCAGCAGTCCTCGATTAGCGTACGGGGCCAACGTCCTGACTTTC. Translating gives CASSPRLAYGANVLTF.